This TCR beta chain was sequenced for a study of blood T cell repertoires in COVID-19. This CDR3 has 12 residues. The J segment lost 11 bases and the V segment lost 6 bases, leaving 6 bases of the junction unmatched. TCRdb's copy holds only in-frame clones and misses some; the assay was immunoSEQ multiplex PCR. The profile shows about 240,000 clones, around 86% of them singletons. The rearrangement links TRBV12-3 or TRBV12-4 to TRBJ1-1; 10 bases line up with TRBD1. This TCR was sampled from a woman between 50 and 59 years old with COVID-19, enrolled during active disease. The sequencing sample was made of peripheral blood. CDR3 DNA sequence: TGTGCCAGCAGCCGGGACAGGGGATCGGCTTTCTTT. Protein product: CASSRDRGSAFF.